A selection of T cell receptor beta chains follows, all from one sample in a study of T-cell memory formation after mild COVID-19. Each CDR3 protein gets one entry after TCRdb re-called the 5' RACE reads with MiXCR. This table holds over 120,000 distinct CDR3 sequences, under 25% found once. The specimen was PBMCs or a T cell subset sorted from them (not recorded which). The receptor source for this set is an adult woman who had mild COVID-19 (a few samples of this study predate the infection). Cell type and time point are not known. Both conserved end residues are part of each CDR3. D genes are given only for firm matches. Rows may omit the clone size; those that give it use once, few, many or a size class.

. | . | TRBV4-3 | CASSQAYGTTDTQYF
. | . | TRBV18 | CASSPRGYTDTQYF
few | . | TRBV9 | CASSPGARPETQYF
few | TRBD2 | TRBV20-1 | CSARDELAGGRQETQYF
. | TRBD1 | TRBV7-2 | CASSFPDRGKGNTIYF
. | TRBD2 | TRBV5-1 | CASGPGGTSTDTQYF
. | TRBD2 | TRBV3-1 | CASSQGLALETQYF
. | . | TRBV10-3 | CAISETLGGRDSPLHF
few | TRBD2 | TRBV9 | CASSPTAGGGETQYF
. | . | TRBV4-1 | CASSQGARGRADQPQHF
many | . | TRBV5-1 | CASSNDYPGYEQYF
few | . | TRBV4-1 | CASSQEGQGYEKLFF
few | . | TRBV7-3 | CASSLTPGTARYGEQFF
many | . | TRBV5-1 | CASSLEDTQYF
. | TRBD1 | TRBV6-6 | CASSYRPRDRGSYEQYF
few | . | TRBV7-3 | CASSLQGVNTGELFF
many | . | TRBV4-3 | CASSQDWQGGQPQHF
few | TRBD2 | TRBV30 | CAWSVGLAGRDEQFF
. | . | TRBV9 | CASSATQGGTEAFF
few | . | TRBV12-3/TRBV12-4 | CASSSAAIANEQFF
few | . | TRBV7-9 | CASSLISAHGYTF
. | . | TRBV6-6 | CASTPLRGQEKLFF
. | . | TRBV6-2/TRBV6-3 | CASSPTGWATQYF
. | . | TRBV15 | CATSRGPGASSEQYF
. | . | TRBV12-3/TRBV12-4 | CASSLAYRATRLF
. | . | TRBV7-3 | CASSPPPHNEQFF
few | . | TRBV7-6 | CASTLGRGTDTQYF
. | . | TRBV12-3/TRBV12-4 | CASSLRRTQETQYF
. | . | TRBV6-2/TRBV6-3 | CASTPGLDSGEQYF
. | . | TRBV5-6 | CASSSLGGYNEQFF
. | TRBD1 | TRBV7-2 | CASSLRGGTGPNYGYTF
few | . | TRBV6-2/TRBV6-3 | CASSYSTGSTYEQYF
few | TRBD1 | TRBV5-6 | CASSRDRDHEQYF
many | TRBD2 | TRBV5-1 | CASSLGTGGYNEQFF
. | TRBD1 | TRBV7-2 | CASSFGQGYTEAFF
few | TRBD1 | TRBV7-3 | CASSLEPTGGGYTF
once | TRBD1 | TRBV12-3/TRBV12-4 | CASSRREGQSYEQYF
. | . | TRBV6-5 | CASRGGRFTGELFF
. | . | TRBV6-1 | CASSVQGYQPQHF
few | . | TRBV5-1 | CASSHGGREASGYTF
few | . | TRBV10-3 | CAIKQFNTGELFF
few | . | TRBV5-1 | CASGTAGADTQYF
many | TRBD1 | TRBV5-1 | CASSLADRAGYNEQFF
few | TRBD1 | TRBV7-3 | CASSPDRNYGYTF
many | . | TRBV6-5 | CASSQQGPYEQYF
. | . | TRBV4-3 | CASSRGTTTTGELFF
few | TRBD2 | TRBV27 | CASSLKREANYEQYF
few | . | TRBV20-1 | CSARPALKQETQYF
. | . | TRBV4-2 | CASSQDRSPAWQYF